The entry below gives a single T cell receptor (beta chain) sequence along with its context. The data were taken from a study of blood T cell repertoires in COVID-19. TCRdb's copy holds only in-frame clones and misses some; the assay was immunoSEQ multiplex PCR. The sample has around 150,000 clones, 90% to 95% seen once. The germline V and J ends were trimmed by 2 bases and 5 bases, with 19 bases remaining between them. CDR1 is SGHDT, CDR2 YYEEEE, per germline. The CDR3 is 16 amino acids. Sequencing used peripheral blood. V gene TRBV5-6 combines with J gene TRBJ1-1, with a possible D match to TRBD1 (6 bases). This receptor was taken from a woman aged 60-75 years with COVID-19, enrolled during active disease. CDR3 in amino acids: CASSLGKQQGWTEAFF. The CDR3, as DNA: TGTGCCAGCAGCTTAGGGAAACAACAGGGTTGGACTGAAGCTTTCTTT.